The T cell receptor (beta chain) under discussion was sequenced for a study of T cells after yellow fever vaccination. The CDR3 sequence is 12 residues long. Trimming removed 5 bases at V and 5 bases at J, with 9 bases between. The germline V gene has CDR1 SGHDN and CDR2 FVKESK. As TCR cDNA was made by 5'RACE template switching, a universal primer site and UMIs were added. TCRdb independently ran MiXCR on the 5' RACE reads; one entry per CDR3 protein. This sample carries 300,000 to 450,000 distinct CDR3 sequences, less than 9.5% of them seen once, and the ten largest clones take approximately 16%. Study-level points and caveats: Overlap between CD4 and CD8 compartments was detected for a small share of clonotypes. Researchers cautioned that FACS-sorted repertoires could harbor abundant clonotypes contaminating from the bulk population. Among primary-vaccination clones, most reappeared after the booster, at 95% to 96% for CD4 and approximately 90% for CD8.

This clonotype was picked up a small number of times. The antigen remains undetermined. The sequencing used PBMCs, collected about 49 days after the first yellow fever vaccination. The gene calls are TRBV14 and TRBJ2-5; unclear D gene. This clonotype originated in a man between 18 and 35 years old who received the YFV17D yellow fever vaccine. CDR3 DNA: TGTGCCAGCAGCAGGGTTGTTGAGACCCAGTACTTC. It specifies CASSRVVETQYF.